This TCR beta chain came from a study of T cell responses to AZD1222 COVID-19 vaccine. Overall study results and limits: Repertoires were obtained only post-peak T cell response. Mostly white British, mostly female donors; authors suggested clonal diversity may be underestimated.

In regard to this clone: What it binds is not known.

Germline-derived CDR1 and CDR2 are MNHNS and SASEGT. The ends were cut back, 2 bases at V and 3 bases at J, with 14 bases in the middle. The CDR3 length is 16 residues. Generated by immunoSEQ multiplex PCR, the TCRdb table keeps only in-frame clones and is missing some. Of 200,000 to 250,000 clones in the sample, 90% to 95% were seen once. This TCR was sampled from an adult who received the MenACWY meningococcal vaccine as a control. V is TRBV6-1 and J is TRBJ2-1, with D possibly being TRBD2 (6 bases). The sequenced sample was peripheral blood, obtained 28 days after the second dose of the MenACWY control vaccine. The CDR3 DNA is TGTGCCAGCAGTGAAAGGAGGGAATTTATCTACAATGAGCAGTTCTTC. Encoded protein: CASSERREFIYNEQFF.